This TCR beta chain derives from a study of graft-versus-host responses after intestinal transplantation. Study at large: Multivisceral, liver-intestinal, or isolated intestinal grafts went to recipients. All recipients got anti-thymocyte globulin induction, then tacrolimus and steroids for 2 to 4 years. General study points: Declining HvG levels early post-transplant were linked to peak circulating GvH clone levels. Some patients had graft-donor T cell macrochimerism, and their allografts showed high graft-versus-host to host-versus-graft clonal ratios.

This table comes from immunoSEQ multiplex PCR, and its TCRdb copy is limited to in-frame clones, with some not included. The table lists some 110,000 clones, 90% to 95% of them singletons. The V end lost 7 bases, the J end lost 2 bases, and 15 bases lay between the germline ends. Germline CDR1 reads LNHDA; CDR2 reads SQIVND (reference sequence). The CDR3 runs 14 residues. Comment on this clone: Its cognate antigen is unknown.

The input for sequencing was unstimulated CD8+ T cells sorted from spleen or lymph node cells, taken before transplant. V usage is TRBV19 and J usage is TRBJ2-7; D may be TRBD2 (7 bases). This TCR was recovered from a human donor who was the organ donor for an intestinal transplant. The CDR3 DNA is TGTGCCAGTAAGGGGGGGATTCATCCCTACGAGCAGTACTTC. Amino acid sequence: CASKGGIHPYEQYF.